This T cell receptor (beta chain) was captured in a study of blood T cell repertoires in COVID-19. Study as a whole: Researchers got acute and convalescent COVID-19 samples from the United States, Italy and Spain.

CDR1 LNHNV and CDR2 YYDKDF come from the germline V gene (reference sequence). V lost 0 bases to trimming and J lost 0 bases, with 15 bases between them. This CDR3 has 18 amino acids. Per the original data handling: Amplifying reference gene primers gave estimates of nucleated cell counts. Produced via immunoSEQ multiplex PCR; TCRdb's table is partial and in-frame only. For V, J and clone size, that table is used; D and trimming come from the DNA. The sample holds approximately 190,000 clones, 80% to 85% seen once. Source material: peripheral blood. The receptor was derived from a woman under 40 with acute or convalescent COVID-19. This chain links TRBV15 with TRBJ1-3; D might be TRBD1 (6 bases). The CDR3 DNA is TGTGCCACCAGCAGAGACCCCCTCGGACAGACCTCTGGAAACACCATATATTTT. This translates into CATSRDPLGQTSGNTIYF. Full variable domain (missing parts from reference TRBV15 and TRBJ1-3): DAMVIQNPRYQVTQFGKPVTLSCSQTLNHNVMYWYQQKSSQAPKLLFHYYDKDFNNEADTPDNFQSRRPNTSFCFLDIRSPGLGDTAMYLCATSRDPLGQTSGNTIYFGEGSWLTVV.